Listed here is a single T cell receptor beta chain. Unique molecular identifiers were used to barcode this TCRbeta library. TCRdb reanalysed the PCR reads using MiXCR and keeps one entry per CDR3 protein. The table has about 90,000 distinct CDR3 sequences, 7% to 10% seen once; the top ten hold 5.5% to 8.5%. The record originates from a study of T-cell reconstitution after alpha-beta-depleted transplantation in children. This CDR3 has 18 amino acids. Germline lookup yields CDR1 LNHDA and CDR2 SQIVND (reference sequence). Trimming removed 3 bases from V and 2 bases from J, with 20 bases in between. The sample in question was PBMCs from the stem cell graft donor, obtained from the stem cell graft. The chain has TRBV19 and TRBJ1-5; D call uncertain. The clonotype was recovered from a human donor who donated a stem cell graft to a child with congenital amegakaryocytic thrombocytopenia. CDR3 DNA: TGTGCCAGTAGTATTAATGGGATCTGGGAAGTCGGCAATCAGCCCCAGCATTTT. Its translation is CASSINGIWEVGNQPQHF.